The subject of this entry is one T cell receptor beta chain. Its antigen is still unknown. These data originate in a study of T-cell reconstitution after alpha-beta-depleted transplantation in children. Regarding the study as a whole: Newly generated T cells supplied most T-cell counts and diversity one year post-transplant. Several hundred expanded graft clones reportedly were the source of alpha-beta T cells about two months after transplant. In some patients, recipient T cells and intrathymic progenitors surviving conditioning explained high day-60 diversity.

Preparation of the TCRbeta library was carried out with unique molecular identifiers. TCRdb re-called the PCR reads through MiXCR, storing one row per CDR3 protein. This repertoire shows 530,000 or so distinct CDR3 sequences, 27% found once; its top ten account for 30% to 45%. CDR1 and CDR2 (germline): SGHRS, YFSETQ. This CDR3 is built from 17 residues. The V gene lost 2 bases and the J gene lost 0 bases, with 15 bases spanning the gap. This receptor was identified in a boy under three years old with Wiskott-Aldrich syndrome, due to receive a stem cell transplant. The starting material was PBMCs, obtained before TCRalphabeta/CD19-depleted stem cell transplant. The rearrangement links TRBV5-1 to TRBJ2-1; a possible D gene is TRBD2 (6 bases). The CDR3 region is CASSLPGGNPSYNEQFF. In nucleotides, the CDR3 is TGCGCCAGCAGCTTACCAGGCGGGAACCCCTCCTACAATGAGCAGTTCTTC.